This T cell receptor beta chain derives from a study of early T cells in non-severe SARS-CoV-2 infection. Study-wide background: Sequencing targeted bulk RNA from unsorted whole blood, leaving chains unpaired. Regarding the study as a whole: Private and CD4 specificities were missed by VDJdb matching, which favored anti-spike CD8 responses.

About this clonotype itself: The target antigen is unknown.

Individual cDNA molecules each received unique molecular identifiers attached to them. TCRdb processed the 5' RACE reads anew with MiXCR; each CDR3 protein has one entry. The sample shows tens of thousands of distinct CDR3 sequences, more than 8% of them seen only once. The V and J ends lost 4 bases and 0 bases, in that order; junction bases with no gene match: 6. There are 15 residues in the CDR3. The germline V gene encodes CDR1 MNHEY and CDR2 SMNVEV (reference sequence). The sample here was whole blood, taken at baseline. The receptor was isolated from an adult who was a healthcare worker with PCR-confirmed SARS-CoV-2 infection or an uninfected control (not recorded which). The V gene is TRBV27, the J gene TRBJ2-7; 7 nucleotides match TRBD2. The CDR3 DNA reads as TGTGCCAGCAGTTCACTAGCGTTGAGCTCCTACGAGCAGTACTTC. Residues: CASSSLALSSYEQYF.